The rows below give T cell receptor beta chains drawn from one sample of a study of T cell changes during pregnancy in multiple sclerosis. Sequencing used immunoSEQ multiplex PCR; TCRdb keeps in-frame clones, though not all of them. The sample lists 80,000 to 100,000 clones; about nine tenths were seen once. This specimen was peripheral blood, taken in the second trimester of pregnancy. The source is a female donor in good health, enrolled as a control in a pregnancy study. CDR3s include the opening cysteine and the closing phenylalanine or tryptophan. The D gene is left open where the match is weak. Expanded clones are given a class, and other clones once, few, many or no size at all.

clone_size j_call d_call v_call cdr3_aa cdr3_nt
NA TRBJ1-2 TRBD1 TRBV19 CASRVDRVGGYTF TGTGCCAGTAGAGTGGACAGGGTGGGCGGCTACACCTTC
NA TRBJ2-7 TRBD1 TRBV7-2 CASSPRQGPVYEQYF TGTGCCAGCAGCCCGCGACAGGGTCCGGTCTACGAGCAGTACTTC
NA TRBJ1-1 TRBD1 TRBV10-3 CAIRLQGSNTEAFF TGTGCCATCAGGCTACAGGGGTCGAACACTGAAGCTTTCTTT
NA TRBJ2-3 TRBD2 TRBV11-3 CASSAGVRGSTDTQYF TGTGCCAGCAGCGCGGGGGTGCGCGGCTCCACAGATACGCAGTATTTT
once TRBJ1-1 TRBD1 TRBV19 CASRLQGGLNTEAFF TGTGCCAGTAGGTTGCAGGGGGGATTGAACACTGAAGCTTTCTTT
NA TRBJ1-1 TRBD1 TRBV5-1 CASSSGQGKTEAFF TGCGCCAGCAGCTCGGGACAGGGTAAAACTGAAGCTTTCTTT
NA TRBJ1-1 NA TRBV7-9 CASSPDGTATAFF TGTGCCAGCAGCCCTGACGGTACAGCCACTGCTTTCTTT
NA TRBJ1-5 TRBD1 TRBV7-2 CASSPDREQPQHF TGTGCCAGCAGCCCTGACAGGGAACAGCCCCAGCATTTT
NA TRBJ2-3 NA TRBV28 CASSGGTSPPDTQYF TGTGCCAGCAGCGGCGGGACCTCCCCTCCAGATACGCAGTATTTT
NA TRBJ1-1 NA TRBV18 CASSYKTEMNTEAFF TGTGCCAGCTCCTATAAGACAGAGATGAACACTGAAGCTTTCTTT
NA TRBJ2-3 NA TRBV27 CASSFVGPPTDTQYF TGTGCCAGCAGTTTTGTGGGGCCCCCCACAGATACGCAGTATTTT
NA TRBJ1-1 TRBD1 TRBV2 CASSVDRTNTEAFF TGTGCCAGCAGTGTGGACAGGACGAACACTGAAGCTTTCTTT
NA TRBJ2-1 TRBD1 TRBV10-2 CASTEHRGNEQFF TGCGCCAGCACCGAACACAGGGGAAATGAGCAGTTCTTC
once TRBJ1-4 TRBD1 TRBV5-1 CASSLAAGGPEKLFF TGCGCCAGCAGCTTGGCGGCAGGGGGCCCTGAAAAACTGTTTTTT
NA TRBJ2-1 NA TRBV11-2 CASSLAGEGGQFF TGTGCCAGCAGCTTAGCGGGTGAGGGAGGGCAGTTCTTC
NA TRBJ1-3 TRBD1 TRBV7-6 CASSSVTGGDSSGNTIYF TGTGCCAGCAGCTCCGTCACAGGGGGCGACAGTTCTGGAAACACCATATATTTT
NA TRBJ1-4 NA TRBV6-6 CASTRRGFEGKKLFF TGTGCCAGCACCCGACGGGGGTTCGAGGGGAAAAAACTGTTTTTT
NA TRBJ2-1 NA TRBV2 CASSKVESRGPGNEQFF TGTGCCAGCAGTAAAGTAGAAAGCAGGGGACCCGGTAATGAGCAGTTCTTC
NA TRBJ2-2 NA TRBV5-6 CASSSPSHRAVDTGELFF TGTGCCAGCAGCTCTCCCTCTCACAGGGCGGTGGACACCGGGGAGCTGTTTTTT
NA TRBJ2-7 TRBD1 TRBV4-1 CASSPGQDYEQYF TGCGCCAGCAGCCCCGGACAGGACTACGAGCAGTACTTC
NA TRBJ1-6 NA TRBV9 CASAPSQALLSPLHF TGTGCCAGCGCCCCTTCACAGGCGCTCCTATCACCCCTCCACTTT
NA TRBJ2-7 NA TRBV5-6 CASSYGTKAYEQYF TGTGCCAGCAGTTACGGGACAAAGGCCTACGAGCAGTACTTC
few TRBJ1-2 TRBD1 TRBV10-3 CAISGTGTGLNYGYTF TGTGCCATCAGCGGAACCGGGACAGGCCTTAACTATGGCTACACCTTC
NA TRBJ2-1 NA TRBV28 CASTLSGSWEQFF TGTGCCAGCACCCTAAGCGGTTCTTGGGAGCAGTTCTTC
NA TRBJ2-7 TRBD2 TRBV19 CASSTTPSGGSYEQYF TGTGCCAGTAGTACCACACCTAGCGGGGGGTCCTACGAGCAGTACTTC
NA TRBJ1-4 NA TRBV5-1 CASSLVQGWANEKLFF TGCGCCAGCAGCTTGGTCCAGGGGTGGGCTAATGAAAAACTGTTTTTT
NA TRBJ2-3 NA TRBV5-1 CASSSLLLAGNTDTQYF TGCGCCAGCAGCTCCTTGCTACTAGCAGGGAACACAGATACGCAGTATTTT
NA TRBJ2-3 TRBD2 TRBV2 CASTLAGGGTDTQYF TGTGCCAGCACCTTAGCGGGAGGGGGCACAGATACGCAGTATTTT
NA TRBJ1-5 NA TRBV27 CASSYVAGQPQHF TGTGCCAGCAGTTATGTTGCAGGGCAGCCCCAGCATTTT
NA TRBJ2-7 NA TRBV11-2 CASSLRGLGEQYF TGTGCCAGCAGCTTAAGGGGGTTGGGCGAGCAGTACTTC
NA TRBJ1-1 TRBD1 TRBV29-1 CSVADRDTEAFF TGCAGCGTCGCGGACAGGGACACTGAAGCTTTCTTT
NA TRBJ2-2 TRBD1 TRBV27 CASSRTGSNTGELFF TGTGCCAGCAGTCGGACAGGCTCCAACACCGGGGAGCTGTTTTTT
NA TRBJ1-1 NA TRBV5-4 CASSLKRGLGTEAFF TGTGCCAGCAGCTTAAAGAGGGGACTAGGCACTGAAGCTTTCTTT
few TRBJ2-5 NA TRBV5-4 CASSLSGEETQYF TGTGCCAGCAGCTTGTCAGGGGAGGAGACCCAGTACTTC
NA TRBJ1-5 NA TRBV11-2 CASSFASRQPQHF TGTGCCAGCAGCTTTGCTAGTCGGCAGCCCCAGCATTTT
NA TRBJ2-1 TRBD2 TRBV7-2 CASSSRTSGSLNEQFF TGTGCCAGCAGCTCTCGGACTAGCGGGAGCCTCAATGAGCAGTTCTTC
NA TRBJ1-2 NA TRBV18 CASSPLSRVGDGYTF TGTGCCAGCTCACCACTTTCACGGGTCGGAGATGGCTACACCTTC
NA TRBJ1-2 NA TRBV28 CASSLAQGPYGYTF TGTGCCAGCAGTTTAGCCCAGGGGCCCTATGGCTACACCTTC
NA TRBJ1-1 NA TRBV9 CASSVGGGRRNTEAFF TGTGCCAGCAGCGTCGGGGGGGGGCGCCGTAACACTGAAGCTTTCTTT
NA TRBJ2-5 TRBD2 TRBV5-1 CASSLSGTSGQETQYF TGCGCCAGCAGCTTGTCCGGGACTAGCGGACAAGAGACCCAGTACTTC
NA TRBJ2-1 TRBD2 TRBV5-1 CASTMIAGGPGEQFF TGCGCCAGCACCATGATAGCGGGAGGGCCTGGTGAGCAGTTCTTC
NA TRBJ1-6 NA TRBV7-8 CASSFPGDSSPLHF TGTGCCAGCAGCTTTCCAGGGGATTCGTCACCCCTCCACTTT
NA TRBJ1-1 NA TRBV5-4 CASSLDNRNTEAFF TGTGCCAGCAGCTTGGATAACAGGAACACTGAAGCTTTCTTT
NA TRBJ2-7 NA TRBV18 CASSPSTHEQYF TGTGCCAGCTCACCCTCAACTCACGAGCAGTACTTC
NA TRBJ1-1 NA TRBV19 CASSAFLMNTEAFF TGTGCCAGTAGTGCGTTCCTTATGAACACTGAAGCTTTCTTT
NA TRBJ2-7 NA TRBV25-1 CASSDPGSIREQYF TGTGCCAGCAGTGACCCAGGCTCGATCCGCGAGCAGTACTTC
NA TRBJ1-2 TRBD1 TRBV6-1 CASSDTGAGGYTF TGTGCCAGCAGTGACACAGGGGCTGGTGGCTACACCTTC
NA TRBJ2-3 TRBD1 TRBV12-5 CASGLEDRVWDTQYF TGTGCTAGTGGTTTGGAGGACAGGGTGTGGGATACGCAGTATTTT
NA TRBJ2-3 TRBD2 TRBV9 CASSVGPGLAADTQYF TGTGCCAGCAGCGTTGGGCCGGGACTAGCGGCAGATACGCAGTATTTT
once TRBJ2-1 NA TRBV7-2 CASSLGQINEQFF TGTGCCAGCAGCTTAGGACAGATCAATGAGCAGTTCTTC
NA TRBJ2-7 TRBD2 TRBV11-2 CASSSGLAAPYEQYF TGTGCCAGCAGCTCCGGACTAGCGGCCCCCTACGAGCAGTACTTC
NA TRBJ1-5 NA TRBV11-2 CASSPGTRNQPQHF TGTGCCAGCAGCCCGGGGACTCGCAATCAGCCCCAGCATTTT
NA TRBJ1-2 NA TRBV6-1 CASSDLGHLNTNYGYTF TGTGCCAGCAGTGACCTAGGACATCTAAACACTAACTATGGCTACACCTTC
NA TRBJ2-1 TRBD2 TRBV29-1 CSVVSGSRSLYEQFF TGCAGCGTCGTTAGCGGGAGCAGGTCATTGTATGAGCAGTTCTTC
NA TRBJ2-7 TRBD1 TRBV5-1 CASSTRTGGNYEQYF TGCGCCAGCAGCACCCGGACAGGGGGCAATTACGAGCAGTACTTC
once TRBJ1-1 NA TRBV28 CASRLRTEAFF TGTGCCAGCAGACTAAGGACTGAAGCTTTCTTT
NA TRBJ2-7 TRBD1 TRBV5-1 CASSYGTGLEQYF TGCGCCAGCAGCTACGGGACAGGGCTCGAGCAGTACTTC
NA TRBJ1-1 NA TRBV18 CASSVPGLPNTEAFF TGTGCCAGCTCGGTCCCGGGACTGCCGAACACTGAAGCTTTCTTT
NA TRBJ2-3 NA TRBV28 CASSAPQGMDTQYF TGTGCCAGCAGTGCACCCCAGGGAATGGATACGCAGTATTTT